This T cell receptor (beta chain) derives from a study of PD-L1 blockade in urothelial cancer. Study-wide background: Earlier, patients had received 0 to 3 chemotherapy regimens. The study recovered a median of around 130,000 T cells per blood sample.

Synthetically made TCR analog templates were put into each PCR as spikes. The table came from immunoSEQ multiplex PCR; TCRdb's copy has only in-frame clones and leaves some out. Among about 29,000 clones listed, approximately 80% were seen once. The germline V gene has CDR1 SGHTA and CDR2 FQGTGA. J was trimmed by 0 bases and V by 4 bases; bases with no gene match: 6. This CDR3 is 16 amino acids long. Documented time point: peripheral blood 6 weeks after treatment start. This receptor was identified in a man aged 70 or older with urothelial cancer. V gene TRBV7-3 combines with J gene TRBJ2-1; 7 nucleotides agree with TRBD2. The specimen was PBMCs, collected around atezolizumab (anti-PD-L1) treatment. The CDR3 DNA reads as TGTGCCAGCAGCTCGGGAGCGGGAAACTCCTACAATGAGCAGTTCTTC. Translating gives CASSSGAGNSYNEQFF.